A selection of T cell receptor beta chains follows, all from one sample in a study of blood T cell repertoires in COVID-19. Profiled with immunoSEQ multiplex PCR; TCRdb holds only in-frame clones, not every one. This table holds roughly 200,000 clones, around 88% found once. The sequencing input was PBMCs or T cells enriched from blood (not recorded which). The receptors were sampled from a woman in her 30s who had been exposed to COVID-19. CDR3s include the opening cysteine and the closing phenylalanine or tryptophan. A D gene is named only where the DNA matches it firmly. The listing skips clone size in some rows; elsewhere it reads once, few, many or a size class.

abundance	j_gene	d_gene	v_gene	CDR3nt	CDR3aa
.	TRBJ1-1	TRBD1	TRBV5-1	TGCGCCAGCAGCCGGGGACAGGGGGCGTTATTCACTGAAGCTTTCTTT	CASSRGQGALFTEAFF
.	TRBJ1-2	TRBD1	TRBV7-8	TGTGCCAGCAGCTTGATGACAGGGGACTATGGCTACACCTTC	CASSLMTGDYGYTF
.	TRBJ2-1	TRBD2	TRBV12-5	TGTGCTAGTGGTCCACCGGGGGGGACCCCCTACAATGAGCAGTTCTTC	CASGPPGGTPYNEQFF
.	TRBJ1-5	.	TRBV10-2	TGCGCCACCCAGCACGGGAGCAATCAGCCCCAGCATTTT	CATQHGSNQPQHF
many	TRBJ1-6	.	TRBV11-1	TGTGCCAGCAGCGGCCGGGTTGGCGGTGATTCACCCCTCCACTTT	CASSGRVGGDSPLHF
.	TRBJ2-7	TRBD1	TRBV11-3	TGTGCCACCTCACAAAGCGGAACAGGGGCTCTAGGCGAGCAGTACTTC	CATSQSGTGALGEQYF
.	TRBJ2-1	TRBD2	TRBV4-2	TGTGCCAGCAGCCAAGATATAAGCGGGGGCCTTTACAATGAGCAGTTCTTC	CASSQDISGGLYNEQFF
.	TRBJ1-5	.	TRBV28	TGTGCCAGCAGAATGAGGGACGGGGAGGTTAATCAGCCCCAGCATTTT	CASRMRDGEVNQPQHF
.	TRBJ2-5	TRBD1	TRBV2	TGTGCCAGCAGGGCAGGGGGCGCCCCCTTCCAAGAGACCCAGTACTTC	CASRAGGAPFQETQYF
once	TRBJ1-5	.	TRBV3-1/TRBV3-2	TGTGCCAGCAGCCAAGGACGGGTTAGCAATCAGCCCCAGCATTTT	CASSQGRVSNQPQHF
few	TRBJ1-1	.	TRBV7-3	TGTGCCAGCAGCTTACAAGGAAGGGGGGAAGCTTTCTTT	CASSLQGRGEAFF
.	TRBJ1-1	.	TRBV11-3	TGTGCCAGCAGCTTCGACTGGACAGTGAACACTGAAGCTTTCTTT	CASSFDWTVNTEAFF
.	TRBJ1-2	.	TRBV28	TGTGCCAGCAGCTGGGGCGGGGGGCTCGGTGGCTACACCTTC	CASSWGGGLGGYTF
many	TRBJ2-7	.	TRBV4-1	TGCGCCAGCAGCCCAGAGGGAGCCTACGAGCAGTACTTC	CASSPEGAYEQYF
.	TRBJ1-3	.	TRBV5-6	TGTGCCAGCAGCACCCGGCGGGGGGCCTCTGGAAACACCATATATTTT	CASSTRRGASGNTIYF
.	TRBJ1-5	TRBD1	TRBV27	TGTGCCAGCAGTTTATCGCGACAGGGCTATAGCAATCAGCCCCAGCATTTT	CASSLSRQGYSNQPQHF
.	TRBJ2-3	TRBD2	TRBV5-1	TGCGCCAGCACGGGCGGGGGGCCCACAGATACGCAGTATTTT	CASTGGGPTDTQYF
.	TRBJ1-5	.	TRBV24-1	TGTGCCACCAAACAGGGACCTTATAGCAATCAGCCCCAGCATTTT	CATKQGPYSNQPQHF
.	TRBJ2-3	.	TRBV5-1	TGCGCCAGCAGCTTGGCCTGGGCTAACACAGATACGCAGTATTTT	CASSLAWANTDTQYF
.	TRBJ1-5	.	TRBV19	TGTGCCAGTAGCATTATCGGGGGAAGAGAGCCCCAGCATTTT	CASSIIGGREPQHF
few	TRBJ1-1	TRBD1	TRBV5-1	TGCGCCAGCAGTACAGGGGTGAACACTGAAGCTTTCTTT	CASSTGVNTEAFF
.	TRBJ2-3	.	TRBV24-1	TGTGCCACCAGTGATTTTTCGAGCACAGATACGCAGTATTTT	CATSDFSSTDTQYF
.	TRBJ1-6	TRBD1	TRBV7-6	TGTGCCAGCAGCTTAGGGGACAGGAGATATAATTCACCCCTCCACTTT	CASSLGDRRYNSPLHF
.	TRBJ1-1	.	TRBV3-1/TRBV3-2	TGTGCCAGCAGCCAAGCGGGACACTACACTGAAGCTTTCTTT	CASSQAGHYTEAFF
.	TRBJ1-6	.	TRBV7-8	TGTGCCAGCAGCTTAGTTCAATATAATTCACCCCTCCACTTT	CASSLVQYNSPLHF
.	TRBJ1-1	.	TRBV6-5	TGTGCCAGCAGTTACTGGGCCGGAAACACTGAAGCTTTCTTT	CASSYWAGNTEAFF
few	TRBJ1-6	.	TRBV7-9	TGTGCCAGCACCCGGGCCGGAGGCCCCTATAATTCACCCCTCCACTTT	CASTRAGGPYNSPLHF
.	TRBJ2-1	TRBD2	TRBV19	TGTGCCAGTAGCAACCCCCCAGGACTAGCTAGATTCAATGAGCAGTTCTTC	CASSNPPGLARFNEQFF
.	TRBJ1-1	.	TRBV11-2	TGTGCCAGCAGCTTAGTCCAGGCTAACACTGAAGCTTTCTTT	CASSLVQANTEAFF